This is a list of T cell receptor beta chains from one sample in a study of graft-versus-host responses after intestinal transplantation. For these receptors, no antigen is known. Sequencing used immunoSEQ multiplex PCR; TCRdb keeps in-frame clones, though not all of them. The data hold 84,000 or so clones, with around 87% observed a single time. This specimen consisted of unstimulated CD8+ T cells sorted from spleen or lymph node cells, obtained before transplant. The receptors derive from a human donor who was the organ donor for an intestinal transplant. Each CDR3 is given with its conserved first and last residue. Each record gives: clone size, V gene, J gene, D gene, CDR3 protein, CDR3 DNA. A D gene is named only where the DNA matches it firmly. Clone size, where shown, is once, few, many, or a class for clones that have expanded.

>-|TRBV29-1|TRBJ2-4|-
CSALPEGLWDIQYF
TGCAGCGCCCTCCCCGAGGGTTTATGGGACATTCAGTACTTC
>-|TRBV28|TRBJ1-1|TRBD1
CASSSLLGTVPNTEAFF
TGTGCCAGCAGTTCCTTACTCGGGACAGTGCCGAACACTGAAGCTTTCTTT
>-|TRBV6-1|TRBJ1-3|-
CASAAGLGSGNTIYF
TGTGCCAGTGCTGCAGGGTTGGGGTCTGGAAACACCATATATTTT
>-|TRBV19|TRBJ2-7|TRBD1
CASSMGQDYEQYF
TGTGCCAGTAGTATGGGACAGGACTACGAGCAGTACTTC
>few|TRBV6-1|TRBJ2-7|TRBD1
CASSLGQDYEQYF
TGTGCCAGCAGTCTGGGACAGGACTACGAGCAGTACTTC
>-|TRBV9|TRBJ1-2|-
CASSVGQGSDGYTF
TGTGCCAGCAGCGTGGGCCAGGGGTCGGATGGCTACACCTTC
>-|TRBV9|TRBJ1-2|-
CASSVETTGGGYTF
TGTGCCAGCAGCGTAGAAACGACGGGGGGTGGCTACACCTTC
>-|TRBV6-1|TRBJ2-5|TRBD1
CASSEPRDREETQYF
TGTGCCAGCAGTGAACCCCGGGACAGGGAAGAGACCCAGTACTTC
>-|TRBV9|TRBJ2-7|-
CASSLTPEQYF
TGTGCCAGCAGCCTCACACCCGAGCAGTACTTC
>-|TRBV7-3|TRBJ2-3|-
CASSLWTATDTQYF
TGTGCCAGCAGCTTATGGACAGCCACAGATACGCAGTATTTT
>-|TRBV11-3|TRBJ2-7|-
CASSFSKSYEQYF
TGTGCCAGCAGCTTTAGTAAGTCCTACGAGCAGTACTTC
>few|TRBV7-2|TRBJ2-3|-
CASRERAYTDTQYF
TGTGCCAGCCGCGAGCGGGCTTACACAGATACGCAGTATTTT
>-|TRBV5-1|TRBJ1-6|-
CASSLVTGTGTQSSPLHF
TGCGCCAGCAGCTTGGTCACCGGGACCGGGACACAAAGTTCACCCCTCCACTTT
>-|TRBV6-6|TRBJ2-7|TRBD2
CASSYSAGGWEQYF
TGTGCCAGCAGTTACTCGGCGGGGGGTTGGGAGCAGTACTTC
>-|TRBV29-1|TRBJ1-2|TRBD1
CSVAAGTGNGYTF
TGCAGCGTTGCGGCCGGGACAGGGAATGGCTACACCTTC
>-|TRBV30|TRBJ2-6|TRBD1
CAWGQGALSGANVLTF
TGTGCCTGGGGACAGGGGGCTCTCTCTGGGGCCAACGTCCTGACTTTC
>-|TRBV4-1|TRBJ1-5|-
CASSQVAAQQGYSNQPQHF
TGCGCCAGCAGCCAAGTAGCGGCACAACAGGGATATAGCAATCAGCCCCAGCATTTT
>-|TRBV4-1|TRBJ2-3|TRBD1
CASSQDPVGTGSTDTQYF
TGCGCCAGCAGCCAAGATCCGGTCGGGACAGGGAGCACAGATACGCAGTATTTT
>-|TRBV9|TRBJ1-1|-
CASSVAGGPNTEAFF
TGTGCCAGCAGCGTAGCGGGCGGGCCTAACACTGAAGCTTTCTTT
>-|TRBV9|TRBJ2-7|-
CASSPGSGVGYEQYF
TGTGCCAGCAGCCCCGGGTCAGGGGTAGGATACGAGCAGTACTTC
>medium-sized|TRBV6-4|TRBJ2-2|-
CASSDSPTGELFF
TGTGCCAGCAGTGACTCGCCCACCGGGGAGCTGTTTTTT
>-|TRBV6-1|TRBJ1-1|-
CASSPRESMNTEAFF
TGTGCCAGCAGTCCCCGAGAGAGTATGAACACTGAAGCTTTCTTT
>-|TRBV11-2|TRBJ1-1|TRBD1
CASSLSGGGQGVWTEAFF
TGTGCCAGCAGCTTATCAGGGGGGGGACAGGGTGTTTGGACTGAAGCTTTCTTT
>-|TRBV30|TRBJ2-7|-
CAWSPLGEQYF
TGTGCCTGGAGTCCGCTAGGGGAGCAGTACTTC
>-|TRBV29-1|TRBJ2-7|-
CSVEEAGHPYEQYF
TGCAGCGTTGAAGAGGCGGGCCACCCCTACGAGCAGTACTTC
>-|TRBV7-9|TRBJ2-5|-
CASSPRTEETQYF
TGTGCCAGCAGCCCGAGGACAGAAGAGACCCAGTACTTC
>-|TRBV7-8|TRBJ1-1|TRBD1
CASSLQSSGQGRGTEAFF
TGTGCCAGCAGCTTACAATCTTCCGGACAGGGGAGAGGAACTGAAGCTTTCTTT
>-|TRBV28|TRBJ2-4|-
CASSLSASTDIQYF
TGTGCCAGCAGTTTATCGGCCAGCACAGACATTCAGTACTTC
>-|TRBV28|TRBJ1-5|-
CASTVKGHKSNQPQHF
TGTGCCAGCACCGTAAAGGGACACAAAAGCAATCAGCCCCAGCATTTT
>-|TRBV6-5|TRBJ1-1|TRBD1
CASSYSTGGWNTEAFF
TGTGCCAGCAGTTACTCGACAGGGGGCTGGAACACTGAAGCTTTCTTT
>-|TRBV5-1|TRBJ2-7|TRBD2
CASSLGSGGLEQYF
TGCGCCAGCAGCTTGGGAAGCGGGGGGCTCGAGCAGTACTTC
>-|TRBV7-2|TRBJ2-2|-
CASSWDVFAGELFF
TGTGCCAGCAGCTGGGACGTGTTCGCCGGGGAGCTGTTTTTT
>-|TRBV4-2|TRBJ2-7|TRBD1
CASSQEWTGLHEQYF
TGTGCCAGCAGCCAAGAATGGACAGGGCTACACGAGCAGTACTTC
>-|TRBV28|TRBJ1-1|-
CASSLRGLNTEAFF
TGTGCCAGCAGTTTACGGGGACTGAACACTGAAGCTTTCTTT
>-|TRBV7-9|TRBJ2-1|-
CASSLADEQFF
TGTGCCAGCAGCTTGGCGGATGAGCAGTTCTTC
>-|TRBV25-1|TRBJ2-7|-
CASSESEGFYEQYF
TGTGCCAGCAGTGAATCAGAGGGTTTCTACGAGCAGTACTTC
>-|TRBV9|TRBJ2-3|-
CASSISTDTQYF
TGTGCCAGCAGCATTTCCACAGATACGCAGTATTTT
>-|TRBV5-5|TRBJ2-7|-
CASSLVLDEEQYF
TGTGCCAGCAGCTTGGTATTGGACGAAGAGCAGTACTTC
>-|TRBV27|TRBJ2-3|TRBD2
CASSLSAGGQDTQYF
TGTGCCAGCAGTTTATCAGCGGGGGGGCAAGATACGCAGTATTTT
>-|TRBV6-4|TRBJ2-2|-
CASSDSTNTGELFF
TGTGCCAGCAGTGACTCGACGAACACCGGGGAGCTGTTTTTT
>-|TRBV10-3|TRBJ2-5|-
CAISGAQETQYF
TGTGCCATCAGCGGAGCCCAAGAGACCCAGTACTTC
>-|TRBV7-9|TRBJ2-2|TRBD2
CASSLGGLAATNTGELFF
TGTGCCAGCAGCTTAGGGGGACTAGCGGCGACAAACACCGGGGAGCTGTTTTTT
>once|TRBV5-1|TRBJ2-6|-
CASSLRDMYNVLTF
TGCGCCAGCAGCCTCCGGGACATGTACAACGTCCTGACTTTC
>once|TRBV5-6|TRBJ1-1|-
CASSLGGWLTEAFF
TGTGCCAGCAGCTTGGGAGGGTGGCTAACTGAAGCTTTCTTT
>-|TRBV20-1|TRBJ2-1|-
CSAAYNEQFF
TGCAGTGCCGCTTACAATGAGCAGTTCTTC
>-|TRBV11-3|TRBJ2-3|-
CASSPASTDTQYF
TGTGCCAGCAGCCCCGCGAGTACAGATACGCAGTATTTT
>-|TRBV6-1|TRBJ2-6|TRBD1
CASSEGTGSGANVLTF
TGTGCCAGCAGTGAAGGGACAGGGTCTGGGGCCAACGTCCTGACTTTC
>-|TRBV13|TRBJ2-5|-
CASSLEGSQETQYF
TGTGCCAGCAGCTTAGAGGGCAGTCAAGAGACCCAGTACTTC
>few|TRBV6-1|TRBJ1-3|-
CASSERAGAGNTIYF
TGTGCCAGCAGTGAAAGGGCAGGGGCTGGAAACACCATATATTTT
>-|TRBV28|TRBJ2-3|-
CAGSGGLSPDTQYF
TGTGCCGGCAGTGGGGGACTGTCCCCCGATACGCAGTATTTT
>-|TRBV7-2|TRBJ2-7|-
CASRLGGSYEQYF
TGTGCCAGCCGACTAGGGGGGTCCTACGAGCAGTACTTC
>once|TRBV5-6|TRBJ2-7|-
CASSVTDYYEQYF
TGTGCCAGCAGCGTGACAGATTACTACGAGCAGTACTTC
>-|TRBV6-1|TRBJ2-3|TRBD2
CASSEALSGGTDTQYF
TGTGCCAGCAGTGAAGCGCTTAGCGGGGGCACAGATACGCAGTATTTT
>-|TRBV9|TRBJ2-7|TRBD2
CASSVGTSGVYEQYF
TGTGCCAGCAGCGTAGGGACTAGCGGGGTATACGAGCAGTACTTC